These 13 T cell receptor beta chains were all obtained from the same sample, sequenced in a study of T cells in localized non-small cell lung cancer (dated by TCRdb to about 2020). The receptor library was made with the immunoSEQ multiplex PCR assay. TCRdb took this table from immuneACCESS and kept in-frame rearrangements with V and J called. Such tables lack part of the clones; where checked against another copy, unresolved V genes explain under half of the gap, and the rest is unexplained. The sample yields tens of thousands of clones; over 75% were counted once. 17% of the sample goes to the ten largest clones. Sample: peripheral blood, taken before any cancer treatment. The receptors originated from a male donor aged 60 or over with stage III squamous cell lung carcinoma.

The DNA for the CDR3 is TGTGCCAGCAGCCCATATCGACTAGCGGGGGGACAGTTCTTC. Translated, it gives CASSPYRLAGGQFF. This chain uses TRBV11-2 with TRBJ2-1; 13 positions match TRBD2. Trimming cost V 5 bases and J 13 bases; bases outside gene matches: 8. The CDR3 has 14 residues. Germline lookup yields CDR1 SGHAT and CDR2 FQNNGV.

The sample holds one count of this clone. This chain links TRBV10-3 with TRBJ1-2; D is perhaps TRBD1 (5 bases). The ends were cut back, 5 bases at V and 4 bases at J, with 17 bases in the middle. The V gene's germline CDR1 is ENHRY and CDR2 SYGVKD. The CDR3 length is 15 residues. CDR3 amino acids: CAISPNGAKIYGYTF. Written as DNA, the CDR3 is TGTGCCATCAGTCCCAACGGGGCCAAAATCTATGGCTACACCTTC.

This chain's CDR3 is CATSLGASYNEQFF. The CDR3 DNA follows: TGTGCCACCAGCCTAGGGGCTTCCTACAATGAGCAGTTCTTC. V gene TRBV15 combines with J gene TRBJ2-1, with a tentative D call TRBD1 (5 bases). Germline CDR1 reads LNHNV; CDR2 reads YYDKDF (reference sequence). V shed 5 bases and J shed 1 base, with 9 bases lying between them. The CDR3 length is 14 residues.

The chain joins TRBV29-1 to TRBJ2-5, with D possibly being TRBD1 or TRBD2 (7 bases each). Germline CDR1 and CDR2: SQVTM and ANQGSEA. This CDR3 has 12 residues. The CDR3 here is CSSLQGGETQYF. CDR3 DNA: TGCAGTTCCCTTCAGGGGGGGGAGACCCAGTACTTC.

This clone ranks as medium-sized. CDR3 sequence (DNA): TGTGCCAGCAGCTTGGGTTTCGGCAATCAGCCCCAGCATTTT. It encodes CASSLGFGNQPQHF. This chain links TRBV5-5 with TRBJ1-5; D gene ambiguous. The ends were cut back, 0 bases at V and 2 bases at J, with 6 bases in the middle. The CDR3 sequence is 14 residues long. Germline CDR1 SGHKS, CDR2 YYEKEE (reference sequence).

The chain carries TRBV4-2 and TRBJ1-5; 7 bases are shared with TRBD1. Germline CDR1 LGHNA, CDR2 YNFKEQ. Trimming took 0 bases from V and 5 from J; bases not matched to a gene: 4. CDR3 size: 15 residues. The CDR3 reads CASSQDSTGHQPQHF. CDR3 in DNA: TGTGCCAGCAGCCAAGATTCGACAGGGCATCAGCCCCAGCATTTT.

The chain joins TRBV18 to TRBJ1-1; weak D call: TRBD1 (5 bases). V lost 6 bases, J lost 3 bases, and 14 bases lay in between. From germline, CDR1 is KGHSH and CDR2 LQKENI. This CDR3 has 14 amino acids. The CDR3 loop reads CASSPSTRDTEAFF. The DNA of the CDR3 is TGTGCCAGCTCTCCTTCCACCAGGGACACTGAAGCTTTCTTT.

This chain joins TRBV5-5 and TRBJ2-2, with D unresolved. Trimming left V 0 bases short and J 4 bases short, with 10 bases between. CDR1 SGHKS and CDR2 YYEKEE come from the germline V gene (reference sequence). This CDR3 spans 15 amino acids. CDR3 region: CASSLDTLVTGELFF. DNA of the CDR3: TGTGCCAGCAGCTTGGACACCCTGGTCACCGGGGAGCTGTTTTTT.

A single count supports this clone. The chain joins TRBV5-5 to TRBJ2-5, with D possibly being TRBD2 (5 bases). The germline CDR1 and CDR2 sequences are SGHKS and YYEKEE (reference sequence). V lost 0 bases and J lost 5, with 11 bases in between. The CDR3 is made up of 14 amino acids. Here the CDR3 DNA reads TGTGCCAGCAGCTTGGCGGCTAGCCGGGAGACCCAGTACTTC. This translates into CASSLAASRETQYF.

The chain combines TRBV30 with TRBJ1-3; 10 bases fit TRBD1. The germline CDR1 and CDR2 sequences are GTSNPN and SVGIG (reference sequence). This CDR3 region has 13 residues. V was pared by 5 bases and J by 9 bases, with 7 bases of the junction left unmatched. CDR3: CAWAGTGEGTIYF. As DNA, the CDR3 is TGTGCCTGGGCCGGGACAGGGGAGGGCACCATATATTTT.

The V call is TRBV5-4, the J call TRBJ2-3; the match to TRBD2 covers 9 bases. Germline CDR1 and CDR2: SGHNT and YYREEE (reference sequence). The ends lost 4 bases at V and 1 base at J; junction bases unmatched: 4. This CDR3 region has 15 residues. CDR3 sequence (DNA): TGTGCCAGCAGCATCCGGACTAGCGGCACAGATACGCAGTATTTT. It codes for CASSIRTSGTDTQYF.

The chain uses TRBV5-1 and TRBJ2-7; D perhaps matches TRBD1 (5 bases). V was cut by 0 bases and J by 3 bases, with 13 bases left in between. CDR3 length: 15 amino acids. Germline V gene data show CDR1 as SGHRS and CDR2 as YFSETQ. The CDR3 is CASSLESREGYEQYF. CDR3 in DNA: TGCGCCAGCAGCTTGGAATCCAGGGAAGGCTACGAGCAGTACTTC.

The chain is built from TRBV13 and TRBJ2-1; 7 bases map to TRBD1. This CDR3 region has 15 residues. V shed 0 bases, J shed 7 bases, and the junction held 6 bases outside the gene matches. Looked up from germline, CDR1 is PRHDT and CDR2 is FYEKMQ (reference sequence). The CDR3 coding sequence is TGTGCCAGCAGCTTAGGCCCCGACAGGGTAAATGAGCAGTTCTTC. This gives the protein CASSLGPDRVNEQFF.